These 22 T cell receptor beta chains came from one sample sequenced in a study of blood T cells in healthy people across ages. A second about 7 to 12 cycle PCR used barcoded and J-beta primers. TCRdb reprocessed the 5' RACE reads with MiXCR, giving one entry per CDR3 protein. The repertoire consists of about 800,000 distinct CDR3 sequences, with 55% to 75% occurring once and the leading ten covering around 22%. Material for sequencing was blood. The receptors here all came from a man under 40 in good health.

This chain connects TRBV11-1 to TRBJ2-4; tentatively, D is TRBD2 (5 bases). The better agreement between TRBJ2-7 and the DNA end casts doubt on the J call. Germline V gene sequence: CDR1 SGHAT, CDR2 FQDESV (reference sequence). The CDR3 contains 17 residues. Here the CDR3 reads CASSLEEATGATGEQYF. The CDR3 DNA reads TGTGCCAGCAGCTTAGAGGAGGCCACCGGAGCCACGGGCGAGCAGTACTTC.

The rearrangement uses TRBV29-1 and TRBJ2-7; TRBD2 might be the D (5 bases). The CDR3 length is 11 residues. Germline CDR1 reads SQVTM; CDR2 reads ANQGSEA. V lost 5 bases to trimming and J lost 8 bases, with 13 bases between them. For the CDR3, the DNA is TGCAGCGTTCGGGGAGTAAGGCAGCAGTACTTC. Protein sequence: CSVRGVRQQYF.

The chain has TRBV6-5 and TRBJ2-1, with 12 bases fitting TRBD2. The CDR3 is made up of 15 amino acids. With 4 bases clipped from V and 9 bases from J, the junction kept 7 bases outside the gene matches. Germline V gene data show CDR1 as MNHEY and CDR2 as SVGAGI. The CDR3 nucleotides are TGTGCCAGCAGTTTGACTAGCGGGAGCTATGGTGAGCAGTTCTTC. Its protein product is CASSLTSGSYGEQFF.

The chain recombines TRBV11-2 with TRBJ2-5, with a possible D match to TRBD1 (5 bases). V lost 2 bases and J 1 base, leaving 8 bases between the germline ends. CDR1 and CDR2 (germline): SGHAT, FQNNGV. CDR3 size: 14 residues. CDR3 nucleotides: TGTGCCAGCAGCTTAAGCAGGGTCCAAGAGACCCAGTACTTC. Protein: CASSLSRVQETQYF. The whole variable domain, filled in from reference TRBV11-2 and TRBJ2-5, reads EAGVAQSPRYKIIEKRQSVAFWCNPISGHATLYWYQQILGQGPKLLIQFQNNGVVDDSQLPKDRFSAERLKGVDSTLKIQPAKLEDSAVYLCASSLSRVQETQYFGPGTRLLVL.

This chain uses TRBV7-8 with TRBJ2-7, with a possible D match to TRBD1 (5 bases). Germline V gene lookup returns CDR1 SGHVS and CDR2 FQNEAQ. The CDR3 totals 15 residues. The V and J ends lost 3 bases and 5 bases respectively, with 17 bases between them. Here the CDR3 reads CASSFDSRIPNEQYF. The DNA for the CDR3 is TGTGCCAGCAGCTTTGACAGTAGGATCCCCAACGAGCAGTACTTC.

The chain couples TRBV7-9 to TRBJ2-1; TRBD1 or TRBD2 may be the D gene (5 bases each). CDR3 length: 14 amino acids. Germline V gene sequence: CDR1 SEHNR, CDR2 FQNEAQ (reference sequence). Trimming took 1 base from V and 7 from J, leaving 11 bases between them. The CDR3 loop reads CASSLDPWGNEQFF. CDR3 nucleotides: TGTGCCAGCAGCTTAGATCCTTGGGGGAATGAGCAGTTCTTC.

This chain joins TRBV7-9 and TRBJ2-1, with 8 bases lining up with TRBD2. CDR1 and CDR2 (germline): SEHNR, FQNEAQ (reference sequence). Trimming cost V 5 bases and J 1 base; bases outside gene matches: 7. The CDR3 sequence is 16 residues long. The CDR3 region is CASSHTSGASYNEQFF. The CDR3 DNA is TGTGCCAGCAGCCATACTAGCGGTGCGTCCTACAATGAGCAGTTCTTC.

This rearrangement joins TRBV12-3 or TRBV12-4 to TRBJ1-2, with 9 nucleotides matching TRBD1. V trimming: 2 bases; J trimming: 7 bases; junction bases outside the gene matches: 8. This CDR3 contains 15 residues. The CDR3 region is CASSLKGQGIGGYTF. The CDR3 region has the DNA TGTGCCAGCAGTTTAAAGGGACAGGGTATTGGTGGCTACACCTTC.

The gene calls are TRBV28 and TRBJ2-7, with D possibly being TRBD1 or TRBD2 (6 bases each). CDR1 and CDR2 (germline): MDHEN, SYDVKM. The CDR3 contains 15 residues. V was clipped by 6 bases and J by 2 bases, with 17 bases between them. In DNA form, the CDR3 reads TGTGCCAGCAGGGCGGACAGACTAGAAACCTACGAGCAGTACTTC. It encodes CASRADRLETYEQYF.

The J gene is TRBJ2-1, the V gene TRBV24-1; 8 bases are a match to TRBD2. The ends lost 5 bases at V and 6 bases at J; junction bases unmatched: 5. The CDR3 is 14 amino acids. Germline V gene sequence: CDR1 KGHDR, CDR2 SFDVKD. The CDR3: CATSGGSGANEQFF. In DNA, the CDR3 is TGTGCCACCAGTGGCGGTAGCGGGGCCAATGAGCAGTTCTTC.

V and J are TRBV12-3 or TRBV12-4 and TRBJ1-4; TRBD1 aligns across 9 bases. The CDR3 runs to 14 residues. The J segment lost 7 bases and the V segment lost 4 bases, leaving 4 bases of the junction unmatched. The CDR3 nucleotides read TGTGCCAGCAGTTGGGACAGGGACTCTGAAAAACTGTTTTTT. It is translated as CASSWDRDSEKLFF.

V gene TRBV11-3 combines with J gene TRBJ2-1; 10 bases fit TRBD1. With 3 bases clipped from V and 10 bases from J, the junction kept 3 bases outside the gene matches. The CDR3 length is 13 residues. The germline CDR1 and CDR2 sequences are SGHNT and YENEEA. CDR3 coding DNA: TGTGCCAGCAGCTTCCGGGACAGGGGCGAGCAGTTCTTC. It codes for CASSFRDRGEQFF.

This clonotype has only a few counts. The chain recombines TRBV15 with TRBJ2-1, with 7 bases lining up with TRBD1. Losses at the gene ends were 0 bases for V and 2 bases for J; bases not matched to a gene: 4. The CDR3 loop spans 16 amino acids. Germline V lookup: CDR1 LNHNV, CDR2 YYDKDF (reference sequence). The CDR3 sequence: CATSRDPTGAYNEQFF. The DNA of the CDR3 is TGTGCCACCAGCAGAGATCCCACAGGGGCCTACAATGAGCAGTTCTTC.

CDR3: CSAGQVGGSKSNEQFF. CDR3 bases: TGCAGTGCCGGTCAGGTTGGCGGTAGCAAAAGCAATGAGCAGTTCTTC. V usage is TRBV20-1 and J usage is TRBJ2-1; D uncertain. Germline loops: CDR1 DFQATT, CDR2 SNEGSKA (reference sequence). The CDR3 consists of 16 residues. Trimming pared 6 bases from V and 6 bases from J, leaving 24 bases between.

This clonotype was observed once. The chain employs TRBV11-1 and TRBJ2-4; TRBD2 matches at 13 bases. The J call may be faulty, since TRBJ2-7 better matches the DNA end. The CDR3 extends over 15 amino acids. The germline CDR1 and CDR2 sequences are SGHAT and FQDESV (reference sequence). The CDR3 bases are TGTGCCAGCAGCCAGGGACTAGCGGGGTCGGTCGAGCAGTACTTC. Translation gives CASSQGLAGSVEQYF.

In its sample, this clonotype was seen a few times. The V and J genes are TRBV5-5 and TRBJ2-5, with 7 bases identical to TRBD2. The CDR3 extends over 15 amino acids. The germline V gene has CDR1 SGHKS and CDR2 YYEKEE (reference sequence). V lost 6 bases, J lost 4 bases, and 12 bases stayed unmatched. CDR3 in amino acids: CASTGGAGVGETQYF. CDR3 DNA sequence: TGTGCCAGCACAGGAGGGGCGGGGGTTGGAGAGACCCAGTACTTC.

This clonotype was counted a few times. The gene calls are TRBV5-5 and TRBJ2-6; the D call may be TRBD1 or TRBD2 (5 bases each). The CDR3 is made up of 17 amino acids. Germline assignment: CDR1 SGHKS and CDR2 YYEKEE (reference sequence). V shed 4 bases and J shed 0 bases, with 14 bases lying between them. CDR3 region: CASSAGTQPSGANVLTF. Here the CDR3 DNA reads TGTGCCAGCAGCGCCGGGACCCAACCCTCTGGGGCCAACGTCCTGACTTTC.

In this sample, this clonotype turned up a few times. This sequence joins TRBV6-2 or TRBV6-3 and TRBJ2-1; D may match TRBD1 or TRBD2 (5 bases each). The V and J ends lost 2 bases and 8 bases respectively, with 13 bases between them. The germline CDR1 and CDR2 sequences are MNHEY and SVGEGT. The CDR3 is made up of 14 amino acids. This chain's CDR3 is CASSYEGPQDEQFF. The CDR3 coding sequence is TGTGCCAGCAGTTACGAGGGGCCCCAGGATGAGCAGTTCTTC.

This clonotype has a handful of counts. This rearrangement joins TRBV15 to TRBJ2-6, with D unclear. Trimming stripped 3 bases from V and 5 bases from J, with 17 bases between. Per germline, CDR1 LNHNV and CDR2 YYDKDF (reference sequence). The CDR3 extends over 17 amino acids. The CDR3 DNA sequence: TGTGCCACCAGCAGGCAAGGGTTGTTTTTTCGGGCCAACGTCCTGACTTTC. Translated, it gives CATSRQGLFFRANVLTF.

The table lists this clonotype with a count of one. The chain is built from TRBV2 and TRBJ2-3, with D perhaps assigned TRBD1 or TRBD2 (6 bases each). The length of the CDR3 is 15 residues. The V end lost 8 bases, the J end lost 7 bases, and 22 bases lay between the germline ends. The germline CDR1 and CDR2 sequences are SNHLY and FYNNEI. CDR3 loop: CASHVGGHNGHTQYF. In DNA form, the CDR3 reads TGTGCCAGCCACGTAGGGGGGCACAATGGCCATACGCAGTATTTT.

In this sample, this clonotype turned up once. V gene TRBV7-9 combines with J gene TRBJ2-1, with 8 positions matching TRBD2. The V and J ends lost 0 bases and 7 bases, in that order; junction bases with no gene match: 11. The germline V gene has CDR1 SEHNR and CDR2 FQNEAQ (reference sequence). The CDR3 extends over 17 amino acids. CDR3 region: CASSLAVAGGLRNEQFF. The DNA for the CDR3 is TGTGCCAGCAGCTTAGCGGTCGCGGGGGGTCTTCGTAATGAGCAGTTCTTC. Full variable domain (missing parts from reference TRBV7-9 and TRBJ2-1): DTGVSQNPRHKITKRGQNVTFRCDPISEHNRLYWYRQTLGQGPEFLTYFQNEAQLEKSRLLSDRFSAERPKGSFSTLEIQRTEQGDSAMYLCASSLAVAGGLRNEQFFGPGTRLTVL.

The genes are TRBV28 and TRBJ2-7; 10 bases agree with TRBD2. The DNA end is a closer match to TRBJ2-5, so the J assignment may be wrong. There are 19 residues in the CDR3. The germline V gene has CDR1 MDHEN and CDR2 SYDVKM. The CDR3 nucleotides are TGTGCCAGCAGTCGAACTAGCGGGACGGGAAAGGGACGGGCGGAGACCCAGTACTTC. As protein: CASSRTSGTGKGRAETQYF.